This record concerns one T cell receptor (beta chain) sequence. Its antigen is unidentified. The entry originates in a study of identical twins. Template switching added a universal primer site; cDNA carried unique molecular identifiers. TCRdb re-derived calls from the 5' RACE reads in MiXCR, one entry per CDR3 protein. Among approximately 240,000 distinct CDR3 sequences listed, more than 13% were seen once. Points from the study as a whole: Cord blood beta clonotypes that were abundant carried fewer insertions, and memory repertoires showed no such trend. Out-of-frame alpha sequences that twins shared showed excess low generation probability.

Every sampled donor was Caucasian and healthy. The CDR3 runs to 15 residues. V was pared by 4 bases and J by 5 bases, with 8 bases of the junction left unmatched. Germline values: CDR1 SGHNT, CDR2 YYREEE (reference sequence). This clonotype was obtained from a woman under 30 in good health. The chain has TRBV5-4 and TRBJ2-4; 8 nucleotides align to TRBD1. Sequencing used memory (CD45RO+) T cells sorted from blood. This chain's CDR3 is CASSRTTGGQNIQYF. In DNA, the CDR3 is TGTGCCAGCAGCCGAACAACAGGGGGGCAAAACATTCAGTACTTC.